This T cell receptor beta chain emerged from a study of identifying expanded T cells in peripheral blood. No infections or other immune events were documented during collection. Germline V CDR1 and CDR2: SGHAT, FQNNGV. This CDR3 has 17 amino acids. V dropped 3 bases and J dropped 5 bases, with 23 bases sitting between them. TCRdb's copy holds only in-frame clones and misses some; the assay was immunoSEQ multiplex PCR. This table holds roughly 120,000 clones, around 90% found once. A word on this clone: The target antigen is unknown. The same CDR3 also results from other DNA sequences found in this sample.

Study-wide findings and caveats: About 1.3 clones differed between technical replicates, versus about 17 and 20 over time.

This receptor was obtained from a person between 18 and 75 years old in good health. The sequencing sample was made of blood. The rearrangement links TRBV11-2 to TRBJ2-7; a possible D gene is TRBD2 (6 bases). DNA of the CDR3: TGTGCCAGCAGCTTGTGGGGACTTGGCCGAATCACTGACGAGCAGTACTTC. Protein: CASSLWGLGRITDEQYF.